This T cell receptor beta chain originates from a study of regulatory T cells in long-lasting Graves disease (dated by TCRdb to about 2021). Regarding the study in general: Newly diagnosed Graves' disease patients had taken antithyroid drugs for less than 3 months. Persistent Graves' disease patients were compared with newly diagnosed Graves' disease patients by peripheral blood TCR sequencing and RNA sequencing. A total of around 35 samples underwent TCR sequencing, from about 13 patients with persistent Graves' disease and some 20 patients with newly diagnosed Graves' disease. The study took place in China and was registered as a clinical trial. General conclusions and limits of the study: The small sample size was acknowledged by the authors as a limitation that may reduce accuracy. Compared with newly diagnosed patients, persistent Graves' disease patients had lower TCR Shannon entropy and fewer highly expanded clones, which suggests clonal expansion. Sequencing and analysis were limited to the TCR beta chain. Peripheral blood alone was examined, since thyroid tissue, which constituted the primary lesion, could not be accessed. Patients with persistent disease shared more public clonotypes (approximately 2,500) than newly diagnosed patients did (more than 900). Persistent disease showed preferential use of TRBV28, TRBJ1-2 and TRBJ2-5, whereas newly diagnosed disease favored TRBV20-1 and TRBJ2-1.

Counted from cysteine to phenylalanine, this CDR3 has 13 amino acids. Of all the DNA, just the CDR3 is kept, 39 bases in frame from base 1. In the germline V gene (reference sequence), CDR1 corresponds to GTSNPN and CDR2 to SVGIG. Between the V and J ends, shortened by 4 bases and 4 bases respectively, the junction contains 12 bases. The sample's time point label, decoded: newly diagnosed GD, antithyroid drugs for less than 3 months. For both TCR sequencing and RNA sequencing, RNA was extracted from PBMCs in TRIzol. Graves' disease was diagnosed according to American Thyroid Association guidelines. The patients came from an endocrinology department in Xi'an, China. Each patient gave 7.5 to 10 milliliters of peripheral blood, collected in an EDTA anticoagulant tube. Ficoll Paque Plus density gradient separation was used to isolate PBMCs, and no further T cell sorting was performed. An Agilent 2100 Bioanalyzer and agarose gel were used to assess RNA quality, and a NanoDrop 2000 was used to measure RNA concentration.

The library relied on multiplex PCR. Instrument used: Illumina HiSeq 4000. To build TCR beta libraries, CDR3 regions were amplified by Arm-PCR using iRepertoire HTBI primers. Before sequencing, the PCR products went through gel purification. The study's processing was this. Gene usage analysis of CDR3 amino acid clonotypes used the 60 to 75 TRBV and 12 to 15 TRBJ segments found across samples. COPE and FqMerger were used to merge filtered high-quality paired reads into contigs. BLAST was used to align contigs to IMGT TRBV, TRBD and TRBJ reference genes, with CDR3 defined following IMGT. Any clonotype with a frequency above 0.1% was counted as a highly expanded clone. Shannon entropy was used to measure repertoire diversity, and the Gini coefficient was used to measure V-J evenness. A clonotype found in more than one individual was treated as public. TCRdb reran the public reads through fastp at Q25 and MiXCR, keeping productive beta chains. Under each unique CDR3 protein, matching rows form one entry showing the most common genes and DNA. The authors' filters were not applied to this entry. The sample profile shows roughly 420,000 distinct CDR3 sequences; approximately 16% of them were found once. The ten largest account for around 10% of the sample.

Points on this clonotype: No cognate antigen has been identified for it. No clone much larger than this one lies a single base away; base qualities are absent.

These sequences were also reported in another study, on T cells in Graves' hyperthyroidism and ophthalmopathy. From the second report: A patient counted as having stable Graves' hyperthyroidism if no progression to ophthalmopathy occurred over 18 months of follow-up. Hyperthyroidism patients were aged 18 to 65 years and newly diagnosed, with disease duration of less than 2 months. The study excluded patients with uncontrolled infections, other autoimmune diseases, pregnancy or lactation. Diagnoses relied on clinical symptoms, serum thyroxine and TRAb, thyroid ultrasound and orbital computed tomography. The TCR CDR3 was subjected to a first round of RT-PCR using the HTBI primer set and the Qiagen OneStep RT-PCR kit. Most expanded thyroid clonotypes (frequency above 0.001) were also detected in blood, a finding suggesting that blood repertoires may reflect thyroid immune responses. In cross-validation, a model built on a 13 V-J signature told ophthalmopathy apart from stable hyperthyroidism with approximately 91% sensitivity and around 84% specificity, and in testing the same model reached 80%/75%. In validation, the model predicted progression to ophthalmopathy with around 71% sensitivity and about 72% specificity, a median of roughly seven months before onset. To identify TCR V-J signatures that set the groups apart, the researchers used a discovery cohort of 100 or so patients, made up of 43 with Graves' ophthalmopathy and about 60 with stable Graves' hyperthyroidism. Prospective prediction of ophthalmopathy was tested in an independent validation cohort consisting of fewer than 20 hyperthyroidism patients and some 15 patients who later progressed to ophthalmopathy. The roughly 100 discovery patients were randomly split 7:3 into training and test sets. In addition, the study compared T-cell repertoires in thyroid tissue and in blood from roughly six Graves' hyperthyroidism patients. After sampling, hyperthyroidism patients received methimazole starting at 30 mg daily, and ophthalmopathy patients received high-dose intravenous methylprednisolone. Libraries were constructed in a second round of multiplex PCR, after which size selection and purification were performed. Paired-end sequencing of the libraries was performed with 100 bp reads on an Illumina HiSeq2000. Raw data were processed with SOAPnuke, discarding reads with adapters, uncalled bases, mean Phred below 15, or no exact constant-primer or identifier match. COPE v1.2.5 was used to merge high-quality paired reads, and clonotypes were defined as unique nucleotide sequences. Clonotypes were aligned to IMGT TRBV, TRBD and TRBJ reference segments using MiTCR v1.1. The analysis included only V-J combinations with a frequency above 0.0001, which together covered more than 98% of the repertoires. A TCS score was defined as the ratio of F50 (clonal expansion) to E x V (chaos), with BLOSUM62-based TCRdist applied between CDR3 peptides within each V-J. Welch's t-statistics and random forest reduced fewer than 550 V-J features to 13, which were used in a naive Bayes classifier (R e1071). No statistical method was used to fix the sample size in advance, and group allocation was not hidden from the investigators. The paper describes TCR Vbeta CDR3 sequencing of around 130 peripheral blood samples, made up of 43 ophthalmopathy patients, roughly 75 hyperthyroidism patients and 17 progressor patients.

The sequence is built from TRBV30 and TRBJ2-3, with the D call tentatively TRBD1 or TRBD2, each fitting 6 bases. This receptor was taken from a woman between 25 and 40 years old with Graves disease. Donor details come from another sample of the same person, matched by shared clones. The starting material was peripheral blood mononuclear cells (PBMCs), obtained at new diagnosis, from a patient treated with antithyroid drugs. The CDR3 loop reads CAWNRGRADTQYF. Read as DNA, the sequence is TGTGCCTGGAACCGGGGGCGGGCAGATACGCAGTATTTT.